A selection of T cell receptor beta chains follows, all from one sample in a study of human T cells and chemical hapten exposure. In TCRdb, the RACE reads were re-called with MiXCR into one record per CDR3 protein. This sample carries roughly 130,000 distinct CDR3 sequences, around 10% of them seen once, and the ten largest clones take around 2.5%. Sequencing used whole blood, obtained in connection with sensitization to the hapten diphenylcyclopropenone (DPC). The receptors were sampled from a woman aged 45-59 years with alopecia areata. Some clones in this sample may be carry-over from other donors' samples. The CDR3 runs from the conserved cysteine through the conserved F or W. Fields, in order: J gene, CDR3 length, D gene, V gene, clone size, CDR3 DNA, CDR3 protein. The D gene is left open where the match is weak. Rows may omit the clone size; those that give it use once, few, many or a size class.

J: TRBJ2-7; length: 14; D: TRBD2; V: TRBV5-1; size: .; DNA: TGCGCCAGCAGCTTGGGCGGGCGGGAGCACGAGCAGTACTTC; CDR3: CASSLGGREHEQYF
J: TRBJ1-1; length: 12; D: .; V: TRBV3-1; size: .; DNA: TGTGCCAGCAGCCTACGGGGGAGAGGAGCTTTCTTT; CDR3: CASSLRGRGAFF
J: TRBJ1-4; length: 13; D: .; V: TRBV20-1; size: .; DNA: TGCAGTGCTAGAGAGGGGGGACACGAAAAACTGTTTTTT; CDR3: CSAREGGHEKLFF
J: TRBJ1-6; length: 15; D: .; V: TRBV6-5; size: few; DNA: TGTGCCAGCAGCCTGCCCGCAGGCGCAGGCTCACCCCTCCACTTT; CDR3: CASSLPAGAGSPLHF
J: TRBJ2-1; length: 13; D: TRBD1; V: TRBV2; size: .; DNA: TGTGCCAGCAGTGGGACAGGGAACGATGAGCAGTTCTTC; CDR3: CASSGTGNDEQFF
J: TRBJ2-3; length: 12; D: .; V: TRBV7-9; size: many; DNA: TGTGCCAGCAGCTCTCGCACAGATACGCAGTATTTT; CDR3: CASSSRTDTQYF
J: TRBJ2-3; length: 17; D: .; V: TRBV4-3; size: many; DNA: TGCGCCAGCAGCCAAGACAGGCTCGCGGACGACACAGATACGCAGTATTTT; CDR3: CASSQDRLADDTDTQYF
J: TRBJ2-6; length: 15; D: .; V: TRBV2; size: many; DNA: TGTGCCAGCAGTGACGGAGGGCCGGGGGCCAACGTCCTGACTTTC; CDR3: CASSDGGPGANVLTF
J: TRBJ2-7; length: 14; D: TRBD1; V: TRBV6-6; size: .; DNA: TGTGCCAGCAGTCGGGACAGGGTCACCTACGAGCAGTACTTC; CDR3: CASSRDRVTYEQYF
J: TRBJ2-1; length: 15; D: .; V: TRBV28; size: many; DNA: TGTGCCAGCAGTTTAGGTGGCTCTTCCTACAATGAGCAGTTCTTC; CDR3: CASSLGGSSYNEQFF
J: TRBJ1-2; length: 14; D: TRBD1; V: TRBV12-3/TRBV12-4; size: many; DNA: TGTGCCAGCAGTTTGAAGGGACAGGGGGATGGCTACACCTTC; CDR3: CASSLKGQGDGYTF
J: TRBJ1-1; length: 14; D: .; V: TRBV5-6; size: few; DNA: TGTGCCAGCAGCTTGCCGACAGAGAACACTGAAGCTTTCTTT; CDR3: CASSLPTENTEAFF
J: TRBJ2-5; length: 14; D: .; V: TRBV6-2/TRBV6-3; size: .; DNA: TGTGCCAGCAGTTCTCGACTAGGGGGAGAGACCCAGTACTTC; CDR3: CASSSRLGGETQYF
J: TRBJ2-2; length: 15; D: .; V: TRBV25-1; size: many; DNA: TGTGCCAGCAGTGAATTGGGCAGGGGGGACGGGGAGCTGTTTTTT; CDR3: CASSELGRGDGELFF
J: TRBJ2-2; length: 15; D: TRBD2; V: TRBV12-3/TRBV12-4; size: few; DNA: TGTGCCAGCAGTTTACTGGGGGGGGAGGCCGGGGAGCTGTTTTTT; CDR3: CASSLLGGEAGELFF
J: TRBJ1-4; length: 13; D: .; V: TRBV5-6; size: few; DNA: TGTGCCAGCGGGGGGGGCTGGGATGAAAAACTGTTTTTT; CDR3: CASGGGWDEKLFF
J: TRBJ1-2; length: 15; D: .; V: TRBV4-2; size: .; DNA: TGTGCCAGCAGCCCCAGGGCAGGGGATAACGATGGCTACACCTTC; CDR3: CASSPRAGDNDGYTF
J: TRBJ2-3; length: 16; D: TRBD1; V: TRBV5-1; size: many; DNA: TGCGCCAGCAGCTTGAGGACAGGGAGGAGCACAGATACGCAGTATTTT; CDR3: CASSLRTGRSTDTQYF
J: TRBJ2-7; length: 14; D: .; V: TRBV13; size: .; DNA: TGTGCCAGCTCCTCCACCGAGGGGGACTACGAGCAGTACTTC; CDR3: CASSSTEGDYEQYF
J: TRBJ2-5; length: 15; D: .; V: TRBV6-6; size: many; DNA: TGTGCCAGCAGTTACCCACAGGGGGGGATTGAGACCCAGTACTTC; CDR3: CASSYPQGGIETQYF
J: TRBJ1-1; length: 16; D: .; V: TRBV15; size: many; DNA: TGTGCCACCAGCAGGGGCAATTGGGCCGGAAACACTGAAGCTTTCTTT; CDR3: CATSRGNWAGNTEAFF
J: TRBJ1-2; length: 13; D: TRBD1; V: TRBV29-1; size: .; DNA: TGCAGCGTTGCAGGACAGGGGTCCCTTGGCTACACCTTC; CDR3: CSVAGQGSLGYTF
J: TRBJ1-2; length: 14; D: TRBD1; V: TRBV7-2; size: .; DNA: TGTGCCAGCAGCTTAGACAGGGGCATACGGGGCTACACCTTC; CDR3: CASSLDRGIRGYTF
J: TRBJ2-7; length: 15; D: .; V: TRBV21-1; size: .; DNA: TGTGCCAGCAGCAAAGCCGGACTATTCGCCTACGAGCAGTACTTC; CDR3: CASSKAGLFAYEQYF
J: TRBJ2-2; length: 14; D: .; V: TRBV12-3/TRBV12-4; size: few; DNA: TGTGCCAGCAGTTTAGTGGGGGTCACCGGGGAGCTGTTTTTT; CDR3: CASSLVGVTGELFF
J: TRBJ2-1; length: 15; D: TRBD2; V: TRBV7-9; size: many; DNA: TGTGCCAGCGGCGAGGGGAGGGGTCGGTACAATGAGCAGTTCTTC; CDR3: CASGEGRGRYNEQFF